This TCR beta chain was sequenced during a study of blood T cell repertoires in COVID-19. Study as a whole: The samples span acute and convalescent COVID-19 from the United States, Italy and Spain. Sources were T cells, B-cell-depleted T cells, or PBMCs; the material itself was cDNA or gDNA.

This table comes from immunoSEQ multiplex PCR, and its TCRdb copy is limited to in-frame clones, with some not included. The sample lists around 300,000 clones; over 75% were seen once. Sequenced material: peripheral blood. The TCR originated in a woman aged 45-59 years with active or convalescent COVID-19.

CDR3 nucleotide sequence: TGTGCCAGCTCACCACTTTTGGTGGGGGGATCTGGAAACACCATATATTTT. Amino acid sequence: CASSPLLVGGSGNTIYF. The V and J genes are TRBV18 and TRBJ1-3, with a possible D match to TRBD1 (5 bases). V dropped 1 base and J dropped 1 base, with 14 bases sitting between them. This CDR3 comprises 17 residues. Germline loops: CDR1 KGHSH, CDR2 LQKENI.